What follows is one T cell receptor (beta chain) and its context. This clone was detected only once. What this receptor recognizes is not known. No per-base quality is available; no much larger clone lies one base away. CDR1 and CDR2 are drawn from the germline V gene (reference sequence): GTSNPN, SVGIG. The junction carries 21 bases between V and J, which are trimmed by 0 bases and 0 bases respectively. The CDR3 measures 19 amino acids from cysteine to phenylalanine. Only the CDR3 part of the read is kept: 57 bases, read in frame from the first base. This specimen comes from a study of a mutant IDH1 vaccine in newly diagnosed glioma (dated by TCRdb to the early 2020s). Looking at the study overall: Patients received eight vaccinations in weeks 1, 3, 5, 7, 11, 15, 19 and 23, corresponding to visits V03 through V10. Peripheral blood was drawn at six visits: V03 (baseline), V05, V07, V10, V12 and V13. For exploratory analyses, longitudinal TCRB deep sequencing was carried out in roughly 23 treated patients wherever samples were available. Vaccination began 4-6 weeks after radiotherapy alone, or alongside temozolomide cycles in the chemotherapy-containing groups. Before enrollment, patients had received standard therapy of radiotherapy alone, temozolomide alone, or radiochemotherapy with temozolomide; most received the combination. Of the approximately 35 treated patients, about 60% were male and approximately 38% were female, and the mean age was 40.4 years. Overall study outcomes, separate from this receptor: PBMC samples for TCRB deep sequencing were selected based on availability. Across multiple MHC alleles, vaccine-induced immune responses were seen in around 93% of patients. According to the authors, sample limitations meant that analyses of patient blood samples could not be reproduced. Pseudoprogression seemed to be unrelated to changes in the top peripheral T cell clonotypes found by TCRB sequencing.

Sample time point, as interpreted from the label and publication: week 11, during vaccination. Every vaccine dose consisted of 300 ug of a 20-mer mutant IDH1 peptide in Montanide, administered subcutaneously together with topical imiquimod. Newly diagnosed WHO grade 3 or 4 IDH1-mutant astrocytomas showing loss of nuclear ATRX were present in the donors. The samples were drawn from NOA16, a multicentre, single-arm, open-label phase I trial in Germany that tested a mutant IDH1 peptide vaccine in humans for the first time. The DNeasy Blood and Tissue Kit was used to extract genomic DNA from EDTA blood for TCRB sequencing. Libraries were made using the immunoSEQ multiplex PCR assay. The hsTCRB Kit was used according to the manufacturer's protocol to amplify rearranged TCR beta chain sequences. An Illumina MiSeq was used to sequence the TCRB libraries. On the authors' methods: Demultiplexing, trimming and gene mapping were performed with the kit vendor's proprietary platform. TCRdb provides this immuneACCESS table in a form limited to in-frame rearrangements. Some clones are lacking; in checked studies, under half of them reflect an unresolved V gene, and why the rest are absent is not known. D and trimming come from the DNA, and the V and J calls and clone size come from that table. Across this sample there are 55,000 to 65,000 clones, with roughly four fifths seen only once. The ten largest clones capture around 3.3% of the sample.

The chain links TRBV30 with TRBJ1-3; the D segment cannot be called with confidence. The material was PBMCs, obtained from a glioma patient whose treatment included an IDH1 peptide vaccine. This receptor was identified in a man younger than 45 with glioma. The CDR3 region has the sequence CAWSVRASAWGSSGNTIYF. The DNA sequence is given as TGTGCCTGGAGTGTTCGCGCATCCGCGTGGGGAAGCTCTGGAAACACCATATATTTT.